This T cell receptor beta chain was observed in a study of blood T cells in healthy people across ages. Combining a sample-barcoded 5' primer with a J-beta primer mix, a second PCR ran for roughly 7 to 12 cycles. TCRdb passed the 5' RACE reads through MiXCR, listing each CDR3 protein once. The table has 920,000 or so distinct CDR3 sequences, 35% to 55% seen once. Every sample gave at least 5 micrograms of total RNA when it was extracted. This TCR was sampled from an older woman in good health. The sample consisted of blood.

Here the CDR3 reads CATSGGTFTYEQYF. CDR3 coding DNA: TGTGCCACCAGCGGAGGGACTTTTACCTACGAGCAGTACTTC. The chain has TRBV15 and TRBJ2-7; D might be TRBD2 (6 bases). The CDR3 contains 14 residues. V lost 5 bases to trimming and J lost 2 bases, with 13 bases between them. CDR1 is LNHNV, CDR2 YYDKDF, per germline (reference sequence). Together with reference TRBV15 and TRBJ2-7, the CDR3 gives the full variable domain: DAMVIQNPRYQVTQFGKPVTLSCSQTLNHNVMYWYQQKSSQAPKLLFHYYDKDFNNEADTPDNFQSRRPNTSFCFLDIRSPGLGDTAMYLCATSGGTFTYEQYFGPGTRLTVT.